The clone carrying this T cell receptor beta chain showed up just once. Its target is unknown. These data are taken from a study of cytotoxic CD8 clonotypes in ibrutinib-treated CLL. On the study more broadly: Response sampling took place at median about 12 months of treatment, range 6 to 36.

Clones were read by immunoSEQ multiplex PCR, and TCRdb kept only the in-frame ones, dropping some. Counted here are 150,000 or so clones, approximately 80% occurring once; the ten biggest clones make up 10% to 15%. The CDR3 loop spans 15 amino acids. Trimming cost V 6 bases and J 7 bases, with 19 bases left between them. Germline lookup yields CDR1 LNHDA and CDR2 SQIVND (reference sequence). Study outcomes and limitations: Clonality correlated strongly with circulating CD8+ T cells and exceeded age-matched healthy donors at baseline. Stable or contracted on treatment, public clonotypes were also uncommon.

This sequence joins TRBV19 and TRBJ2-1, with unresolved D. This material consisted of PBMCs, taken after 12 months of ibrutinib treatment. The TCR was taken from a human donor with chronic lymphocytic leukemia. The CDR3 DNA follows: TGTGCCAGTAGCCAAACCCCTCTTGTACGTAATGAGCAGTTCTTC. It specifies CASSQTPLVRNEQFF.